The 2 T cell receptor beta chains reported below all come from one sample, sequenced in a study of blood T cell repertoires in COVID-19. The repertoire was sequenced with immunoSEQ multiplex PCR; TCRdb's copy has only in-frame clones and lacks some. The table records approximately 210,000 clones, around 83% of them present only once. The sample was peripheral blood. The receptors were gathered from a man in his forties or fifties with active or convalescent COVID-19.

The chain recombines TRBV5-1 with TRBJ1-6; D is ambiguous. Per the germline V gene, CDR1 is SGHRS and CDR2 is YFSETQ. V lost 0 bases to trimming and J lost 7 bases, with 5 bases between them. There are 13 residues in the CDR3. The CDR3 is CASSLVGNSPLHF. The CDR3, as DNA: TGCGCCAGCAGCTTGGTCGGGAATTCACCCCTCCACTTT.

The V call is TRBV28, the J call TRBJ2-7; no clear D. The CDR3 runs 14 residues. The ends were cut back, 2 bases at V and 0 bases at J, with 8 bases in the middle. The germline CDR1 and CDR2 sequences are MDHEN and SYDVKM. DNA for the CDR3: TGTGCCAGCAGTTTAGTTGACACCTCCTACGAGCAGTACTTC. It specifies CASSLVDTSYEQYF.